The entry below gives a single T cell receptor (beta chain) sequence along with its context. The sample is drawn from a study of shared T cell receptors in the human thymus. This table comes from immunoSEQ multiplex PCR, and its TCRdb copy is limited to in-frame clones, with some not included. This table holds roughly 660,000 clones, roughly 90% found once. V dropped 1 base and J dropped 2; count of bases not matched to a gene: 6. This CDR3 has 17 residues. From germline, CDR1 is SGHTA and CDR2 FQGNSA. These data also formed part of another study, on human thymus T cells.

This sequence joins TRBV7-2 and TRBJ2-3; TRBD2 matches 10 bases. The sequenced material came from thymocytes. The receptor's source is a boy younger than two with a congenital heart defect. In nucleotides, the CDR3 is TGTGCCAGCAGCTTAGATCCTAGCGGGAGTCCCACAGATACGCAGTATTTT. Translated: CASSLDPSGSPTDTQYF.